This TCR beta chain was sequenced in a study of cytomegalovirus exposure and HLA in healthy donors. Study observations and caveats: Some TCR beta chains (around 180 of them) were listed as cytomegalovirus-associated.

The CDR3 runs to 13 residues. The V end lost 0 bases, the J end lost 10 bases, and 10 bases lay between the germline ends. Germline CDR1 reads KGHSH; CDR2 reads LQKENI. On this clone itself: What it binds is not known.

Profiling relied on immunoSEQ multiplex PCR, and the TCRdb table lists in-frame clones only, not all of them. This sample has under 150,000 clones; about 87% occur once, and the top ten carry 8.5% to 9.5%. V gene TRBV18 combines with J gene TRBJ2-1, with D maybe TRBD2 (5 bases). Sequencing used PBMCs. The receptor comes from a man between 18 and 35 years old in good health and CMV-seropositive. CDR3 region: CASSPPEPGEQFF. CDR3 sequence (DNA): TGTGCCAGCTCACCACCAGAGCCGGGGGAGCAGTTCTTC. The complete variable domain, with remaining parts taken from reference TRBV18 and TRBJ2-1, reads NAGVMQNPRHLVRRRGQEARLRCSPMKGHSHVYWYRQLPEEGLKFMVYLQKENIIDESGMPKERFSAEFPKEGPSILRIQQVVRGDSAAYFCASSPPEPGEQFFGPGTRLTVL.